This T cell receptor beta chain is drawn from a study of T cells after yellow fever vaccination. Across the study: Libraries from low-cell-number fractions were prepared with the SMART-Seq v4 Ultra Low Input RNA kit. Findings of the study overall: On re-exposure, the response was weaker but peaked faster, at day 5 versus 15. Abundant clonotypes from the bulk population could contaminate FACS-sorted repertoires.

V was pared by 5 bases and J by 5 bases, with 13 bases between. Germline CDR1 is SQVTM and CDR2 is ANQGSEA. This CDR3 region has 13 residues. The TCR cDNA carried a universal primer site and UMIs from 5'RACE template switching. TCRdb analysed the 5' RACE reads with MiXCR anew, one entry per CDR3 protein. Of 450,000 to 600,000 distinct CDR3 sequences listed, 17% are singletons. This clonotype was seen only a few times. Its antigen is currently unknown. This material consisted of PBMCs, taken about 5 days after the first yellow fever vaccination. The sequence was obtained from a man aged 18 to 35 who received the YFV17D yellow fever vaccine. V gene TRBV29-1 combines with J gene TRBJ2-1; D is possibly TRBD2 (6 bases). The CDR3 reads CSVQGGWDNEQFF. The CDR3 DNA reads TGCAGCGTTCAGGGAGGATGGGACAATGAGCAGTTCTTC.